The 10 T cell receptor beta chains below were found in one sample sequenced in a study of circulating CD8 cells and anti-PD-1 response in melanoma. From live CD3+CD8+TCRalphabeta+ cells, four PD-1 and/or TIGIT subsets were sorted. Using around 15 ng of total RNA, TCR libraries were made with the QIAseq Immune Repertoire TCR panel. MiXCR, run by TCRdb on the reads, gives a single entry per CDR3 protein. The repertoire holds around 480 distinct CDR3 sequences, with around 6.2% as singletons. The source was CD8+ T cells from PBMCs, collected at baseline or after one month of anti-PD-1 therapy (not recorded which). The receptor source for this set is a human donor with melanoma.

The chain employs TRBV19 and TRBJ1-1, with D uncertain. V was shortened by 10 bases and J by 5 bases, with 17 bases between the two germline ends. The CDR3 loop spans 13 amino acids. The V gene's germline CDR1 is LNHDA and CDR2 SQIVND (reference sequence). For the CDR3, the DNA is TGTGCCACCACTAGGGAAGGGTTGACTGAAGCTTTCTTT. The encoded protein is CATTREGLTEAFF.

By its share, this clonotype is large. V is TRBV24-1 and J is TRBJ2-3, with D possibly matching TRBD2 (7 bases). V was cut by 4 bases and J by 4 bases, with 14 bases left in between. The CDR3 has 15 residues. Germline values: CDR1 KGHDR, CDR2 SFDVKD. The CDR3 region has the DNA TGTGCCACCAGTGAACCGGGGGGCCGGCCAGATACGCAGTATTTT. Amino acid sequence: CATSEPGGRPDTQYF.

By share, this clonotype counts as large. J is TRBJ1-2 and V is TRBV12-5, with unresolved D. The CDR3 has 14 residues. The V and J ends lost 2 bases and 2 bases respectively, with 9 bases between them. Looked up from germline, CDR1 is LGHNT and CDR2 is FRNRAP. The CDR3 region is CASGLFDKNYGYTF. DNA for the CDR3: TGTGCTAGTGGTTTGTTTGACAAGAACTATGGCTACACCTTC.

This clonotype qualifies as large (0.1 to 1%). This rearrangement joins TRBV29-1 to TRBJ1-1, with TRBD1 as a possible D gene (6 bases). This CDR3 spans 12 amino acids. The germline V gene has CDR1 SQVTM and CDR2 ANQGSEA. V dropped 6 bases and J dropped 4 bases, with 12 bases sitting between them. For the CDR3, the DNA is TGCAGCGTCCAGGGAGGGGGCACTGAAGCTTTCTTT. Translation gives CSVQGGGTEAFF.

Relative to its sample, this clonotype is large (0.1 to 1%). This chain joins TRBV27 and TRBJ1-2; possible D gene TRBD1, 6 bases. CDR1 and CDR2 (germline): MNHEY, SMNVEV (reference sequence). This CDR3 is 15 amino acids long. V gave up 5 bases and J gave up 5 bases, with 18 bases separating them. Written as DNA, the CDR3 is TGTGCCAGCAGTGACCGGGGGCCTACAGCTTATGGCTACACCTTC. This translates into CASSDRGPTAYGYTF.

This clonotype is classed as large. The J gene is TRBJ1-1, the V gene TRBV24-1; no clear D gene. This CDR3 is 12 amino acids long. The V and J ends lost 3 bases and 3 bases respectively, with 4 bases between them. Germline values: CDR1 KGHDR, CDR2 SFDVKD. The CDR3 nucleotides read TGTGCCACCAGTGATCAGGACACTGAAGCTTTCTTT. Protein sequence: CATSDQDTEAFF.

With regard to this clonotype: An end of the junction differs from the germline gene, which may be a read error. This CDR3 reads CAGSQSSRGVNEQLF. The DNA for the CDR3 is TGCGCCGGCAGCCAATCCTCGCGGGGAGTCAATGAGCAGCTCTTC. V usage is TRBV4-3 and J usage is TRBJ2-1, with D maybe TRBD2 (6 bases). The CDR3 contains 15 residues. Germline V gene data show CDR1 as LGHNA and CDR2 as YSLEER.

This clonotype is labeled as large (0.1 to 1%). V gene TRBV4-3 combines with J gene TRBJ1-2; 8 positions agree with TRBD1. The CDR3 loop spans 16 amino acids. The V gene's germline CDR1 is LGHNA and CDR2 YSLEER. The trim removed 4 bases at V and 7 bases at J, leaving 14 bases unmatched. This chain's CDR3 is CASSPTSTGQGRGYTF. The DNA of the CDR3 is TGCGCCAGCAGCCCCACATCTACCGGACAGGGTCGTGGCTACACCTTC.

By its share, this clonotype is large. V and J are TRBV9 and TRBJ2-6; D gene unclear. The germline V and J ends were trimmed by 3 bases and 6 bases, with 10 bases remaining between them. Germline V gene sequence: CDR1 SGDLS, CDR2 YYNGEE. The CDR3 sequence is 14 residues long. In DNA form, the CDR3 reads TGTGCCAGCAGCGCTAGTCCCGAGGCCAACGTCCTGACTTTC. Its protein product is CASSASPEANVLTF.

This clonotype is deemed large. CDR3 amino acids: CATSDRGTSGANVLTF. CDR3 bases: TGTGCCACCAGTGACCGGGGGACCTCTGGGGCCAACGTCCTGACTTTC. V and J are TRBV24-1 and TRBJ2-6; a possible D gene is TRBD2 (6 bases). Trimming removed 4 bases at V and 0 bases at J, with 9 bases between. The CDR3 loop spans 16 amino acids. Germline assignment: CDR1 KGHDR and CDR2 SFDVKD.